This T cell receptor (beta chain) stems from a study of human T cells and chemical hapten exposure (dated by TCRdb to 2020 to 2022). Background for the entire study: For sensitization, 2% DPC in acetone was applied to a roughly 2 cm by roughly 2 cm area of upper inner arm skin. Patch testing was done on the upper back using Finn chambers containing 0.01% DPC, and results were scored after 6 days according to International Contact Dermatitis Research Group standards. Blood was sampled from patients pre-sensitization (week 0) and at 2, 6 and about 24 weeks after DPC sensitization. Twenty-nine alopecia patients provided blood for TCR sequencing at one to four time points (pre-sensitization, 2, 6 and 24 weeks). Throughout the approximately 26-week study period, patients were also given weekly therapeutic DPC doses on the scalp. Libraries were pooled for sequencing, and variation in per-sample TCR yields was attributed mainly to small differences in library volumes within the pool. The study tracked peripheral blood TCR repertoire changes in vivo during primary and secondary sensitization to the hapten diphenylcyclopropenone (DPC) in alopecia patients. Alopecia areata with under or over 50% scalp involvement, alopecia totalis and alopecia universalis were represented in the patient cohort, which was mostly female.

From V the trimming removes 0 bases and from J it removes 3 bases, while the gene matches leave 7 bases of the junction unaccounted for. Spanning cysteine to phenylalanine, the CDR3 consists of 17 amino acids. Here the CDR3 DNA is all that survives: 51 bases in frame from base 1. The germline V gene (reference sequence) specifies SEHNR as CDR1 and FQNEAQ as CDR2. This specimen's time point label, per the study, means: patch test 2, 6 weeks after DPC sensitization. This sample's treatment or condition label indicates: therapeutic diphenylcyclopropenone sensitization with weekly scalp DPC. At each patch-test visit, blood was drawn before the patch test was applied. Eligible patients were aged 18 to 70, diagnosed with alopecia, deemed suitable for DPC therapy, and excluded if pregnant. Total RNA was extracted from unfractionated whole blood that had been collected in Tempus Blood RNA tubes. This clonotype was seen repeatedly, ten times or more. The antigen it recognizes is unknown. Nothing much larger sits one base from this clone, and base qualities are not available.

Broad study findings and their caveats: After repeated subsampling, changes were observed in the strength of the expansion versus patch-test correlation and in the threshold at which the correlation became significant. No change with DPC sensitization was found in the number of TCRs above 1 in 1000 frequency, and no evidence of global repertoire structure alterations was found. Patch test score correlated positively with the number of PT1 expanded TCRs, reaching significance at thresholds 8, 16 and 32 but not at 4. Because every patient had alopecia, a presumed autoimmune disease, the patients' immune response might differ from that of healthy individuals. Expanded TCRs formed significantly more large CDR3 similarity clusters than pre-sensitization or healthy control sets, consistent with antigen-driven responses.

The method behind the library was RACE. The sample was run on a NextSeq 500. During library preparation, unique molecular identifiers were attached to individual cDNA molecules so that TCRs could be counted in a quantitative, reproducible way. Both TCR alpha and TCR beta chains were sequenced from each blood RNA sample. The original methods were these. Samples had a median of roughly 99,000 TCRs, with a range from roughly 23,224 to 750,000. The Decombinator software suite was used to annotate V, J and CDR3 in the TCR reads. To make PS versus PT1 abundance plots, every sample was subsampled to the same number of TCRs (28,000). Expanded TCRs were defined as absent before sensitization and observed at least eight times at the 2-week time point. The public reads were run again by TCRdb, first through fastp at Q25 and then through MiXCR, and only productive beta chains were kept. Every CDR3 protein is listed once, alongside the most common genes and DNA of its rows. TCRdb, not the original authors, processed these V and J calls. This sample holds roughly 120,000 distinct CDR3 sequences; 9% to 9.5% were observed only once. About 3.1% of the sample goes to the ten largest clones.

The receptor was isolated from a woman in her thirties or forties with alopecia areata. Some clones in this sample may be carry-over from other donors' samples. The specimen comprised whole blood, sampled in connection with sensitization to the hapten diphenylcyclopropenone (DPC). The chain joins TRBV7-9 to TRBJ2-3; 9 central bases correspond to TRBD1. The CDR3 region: CASSLAPGQGETDTQYF. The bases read TGTGCCAGCAGCTTAGCACCGGGACAGGGTGAAACAGATACGCAGTATTTT. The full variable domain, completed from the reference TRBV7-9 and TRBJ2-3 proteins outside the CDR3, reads DTGVSQNPRHKITKRGQNVTFRCDPISEHNRLYWYRQTLGQGPEFLTYFQNEAQLEKSRLLSDRFSAERPKGSFSTLEIQRTEQGDSAMYLCASSLAPGQGETDTQYFGPGTRLTVL.